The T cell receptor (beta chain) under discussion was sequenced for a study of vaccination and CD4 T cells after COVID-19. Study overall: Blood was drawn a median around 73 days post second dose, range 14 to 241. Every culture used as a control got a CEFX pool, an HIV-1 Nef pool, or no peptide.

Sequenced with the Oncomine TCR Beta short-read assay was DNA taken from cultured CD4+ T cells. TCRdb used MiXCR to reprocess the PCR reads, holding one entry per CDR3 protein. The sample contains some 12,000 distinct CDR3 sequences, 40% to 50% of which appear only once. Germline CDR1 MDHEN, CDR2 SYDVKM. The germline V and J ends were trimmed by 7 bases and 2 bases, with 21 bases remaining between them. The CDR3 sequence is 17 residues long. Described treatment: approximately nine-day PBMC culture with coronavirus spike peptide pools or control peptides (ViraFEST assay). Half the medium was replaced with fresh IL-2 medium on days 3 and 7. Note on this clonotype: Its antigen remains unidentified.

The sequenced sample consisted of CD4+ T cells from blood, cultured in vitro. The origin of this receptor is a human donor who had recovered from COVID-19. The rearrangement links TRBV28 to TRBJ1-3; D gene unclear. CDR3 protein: CASTQFGAGDPGNTIYF. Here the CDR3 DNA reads TGTGCCAGCACCCAGTTTGGTGCTGGAGACCCTGGAAACACCATATATTTT.